This T cell receptor beta chain emerged from a study of control samples from healthy donors and cancer patients. Only in-frame clones appear in the TCRdb table, and some are missing; sequencing was by immunoSEQ multiplex PCR. The sample yields roughly 64,000 clones, about nine tenths seen once. Germline CDR1 is LNHNV and CDR2 is YYDKDF (reference sequence). V gave up 0 bases and J gave up 1 base; unmatched junction bases: 4. The CDR3 sequence is 16 residues long. The specimen sequenced was PBMCs. The receptor was derived from a woman aged 45 to 65 with colorectal cancer. V and J are TRBV15 and TRBJ2-7; 9 bases fit TRBD1. CDR3 nucleotide sequence: TGTGCCACCAGCAGAGACCCGGACAGGGGTTCCTACGAGCAGTACTTC. Its translation: CATSRDPDRGSYEQYF.